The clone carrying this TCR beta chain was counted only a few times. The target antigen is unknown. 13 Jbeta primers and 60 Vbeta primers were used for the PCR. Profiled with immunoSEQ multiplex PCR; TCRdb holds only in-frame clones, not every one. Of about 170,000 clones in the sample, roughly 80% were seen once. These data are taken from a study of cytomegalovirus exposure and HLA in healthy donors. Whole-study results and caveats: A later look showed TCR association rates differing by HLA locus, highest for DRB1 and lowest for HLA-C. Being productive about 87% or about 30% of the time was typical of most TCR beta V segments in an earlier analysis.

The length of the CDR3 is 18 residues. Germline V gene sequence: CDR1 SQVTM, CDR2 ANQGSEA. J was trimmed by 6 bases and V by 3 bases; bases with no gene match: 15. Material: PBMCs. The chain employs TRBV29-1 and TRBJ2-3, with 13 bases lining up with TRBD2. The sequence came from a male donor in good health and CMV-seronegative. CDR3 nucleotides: TGCAGCGTTGACCCCTTTCGACTAGCGGGGGGCACAGGGGATACGCAGTATTTT. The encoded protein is CSVDPFRLAGGTGDTQYF.